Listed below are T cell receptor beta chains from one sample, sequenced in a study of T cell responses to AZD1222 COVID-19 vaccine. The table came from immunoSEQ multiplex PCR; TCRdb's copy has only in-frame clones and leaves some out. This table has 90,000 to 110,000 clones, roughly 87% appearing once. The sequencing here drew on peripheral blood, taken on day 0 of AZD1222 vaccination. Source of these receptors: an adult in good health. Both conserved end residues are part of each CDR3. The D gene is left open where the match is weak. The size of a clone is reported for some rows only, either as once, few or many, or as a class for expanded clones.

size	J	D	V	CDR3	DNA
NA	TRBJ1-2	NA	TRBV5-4	CASSRSKTRGVDYGYTF	TGTGCCAGCAGTCGTAGCAAGACGAGAGGGGTTGACTATGGCTACACCTTC
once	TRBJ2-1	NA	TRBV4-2	CASSQVTANSYNEQFF	TGTGCCAGCAGCCAAGTAACTGCTAACTCCTACAATGAGCAGTTCTTC
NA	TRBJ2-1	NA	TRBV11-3	CASSLGGAGSEQFF	TGTGCCAGCAGCTTAGGTGGGGCAGGGTCTGAGCAGTTCTTC
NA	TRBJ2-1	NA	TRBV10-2	CASSEATYNEQFF	TGCGCCAGCAGTGAAGCGACCTACAATGAGCAGTTCTTC
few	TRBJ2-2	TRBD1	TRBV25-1	CASSEWTGDDTGELFF	TGTGCCAGCAGTGAATGGACAGGGGATGACACCGGGGAGCTGTTTTTT
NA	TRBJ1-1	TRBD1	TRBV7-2	CASSTQPGQGGLAFF	TGTGCCAGCAGCACTCAACCGGGACAGGGTGGGTTAGCTTTCTTT
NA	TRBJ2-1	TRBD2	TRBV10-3	CAIRGLEIGGEQFF	TGTGCCATCAGAGGACTAGAAATTGGTGGGGAGCAGTTCTTC
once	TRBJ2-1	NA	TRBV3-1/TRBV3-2	CASSDTGGGVNEQFF	TGTGCCAGCAGCGACACGGGGGGCGGGGTGAATGAGCAGTTCTTC
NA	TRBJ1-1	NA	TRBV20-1	CSASYNRNTEAFF	TGCAGTGCTAGTTATAACAGAAACACTGAAGCTTTCTTT
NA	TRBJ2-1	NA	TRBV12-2	CASVWRGVPNEQFF	TGTGCAAGTGTTTGGCGGGGGGTCCCCAATGAGCAGTTCTTC
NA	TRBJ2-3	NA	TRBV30	CATRGGLSTDTQYF	TGTGCCACGCGTGGGGGGCTCAGCACAGATACGCAGTATTTT
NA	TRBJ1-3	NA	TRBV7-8	CASSRTGLSGNTIYF	TGTGCCAGCAGCCGCACAGGTTTATCTGGAAACACCATATATTTT
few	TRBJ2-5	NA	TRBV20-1	CSAQGQETQYF	TGCAGTGCCCAGGGCCAAGAGACCCAGTACTTC
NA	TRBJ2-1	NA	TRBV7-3	CASSIPNNEQFF	TGTGCCAGCAGCATACCAAACAATGAGCAGTTCTTC
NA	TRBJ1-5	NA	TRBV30	CAWSKTALKHQPQHF	TGTGCCTGGAGTAAGACAGCCCTGAAGCATCAGCCCCAGCATTTT
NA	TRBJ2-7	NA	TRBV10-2	CASRDETGGYEQYF	TGCGCCAGCAGAGACGAAACAGGCGGATACGAGCAGTACTTC
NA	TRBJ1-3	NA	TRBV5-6	CASRGTGSGNTIYF	TGTGCCAGCAGGGGAACAGGGTCCGGAAACACCATATATTTT
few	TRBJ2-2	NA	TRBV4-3	CASSQGRQNTGELFF	TGCGCCAGCAGCCAAGGTCGACAGAACACCGGGGAGCTGTTTTTT
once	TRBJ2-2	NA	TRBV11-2	CASSLPRAVNTGELFF	TGTGCCAGCAGCTTACCCCGAGCGGTTAACACCGGGGAGCTGTTTTTT
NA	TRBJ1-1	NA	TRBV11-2	CASSYPSEAFF	TGTGCCAGCAGCTACCCGAGTGAAGCTTTCTTT
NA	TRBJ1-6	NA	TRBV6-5	CASSPRTYSPLHF	TGTGCCAGCAGCCCCCGGACCTATTCACCCCTCCACTTT
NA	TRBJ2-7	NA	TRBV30	CAWDTGTPSYEQYF	TGTGCCTGGGACACCGGGACTCCGTCCTACGAGCAGTACTTC
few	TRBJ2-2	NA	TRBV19	CASSPQGREELFF	TGTGCCAGTAGCCCTCAGGGGCGAGAGGAGCTGTTTTTT
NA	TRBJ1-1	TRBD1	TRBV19	CASSIGPGTVNTEAFF	TGTGCCAGTAGTATTGGGCCCGGGACAGTGAACACTGAAGCTTTCTTT